This passage covers 18 T cell receptor beta chains from one sample sequenced in a study of beta chain features in type 1 diabetes. The sequenced template was cDNA made from the entire isolated RNA. The repertoire was sequenced with immunoSEQ multiplex PCR; TCRdb's copy has only in-frame clones and lacks some. Of 900,000 or so clones listed, around a sixth are singletons. The specimen was naive CD4+ T cells from blood. The receptor set was obtained from a woman aged 18-29 years in good health.

The chain combines TRBV14 with TRBJ2-1; D may be TRBD2 (6 bases). Trimming removed 11 bases from V and 2 bases from J, with 16 bases in between. The CDR3 covers 14 residues. Germline values: CDR1 SGHDN, CDR2 FVKESK. The CDR3: CASSRGSTYNEQFF. CDR3 nucleotide sequence: TGTGCCTCCAGTCGGGGGAGCACCTACAATGAGCAGTTCTTC.

This chain links TRBV4-2 with TRBJ1-2; D gene uncertain. CDR1 is LGHNA, CDR2 YNFKEQ, per germline. This CDR3 has 14 amino acids. V lost 0 bases and J lost 6, with 11 bases in between. The CDR3, as DNA: TGTGCCAGCAGCCAAGATTTGTGGAGGGATGGCTACACCTTC. Protein sequence: CASSQDLWRDGYTF.

This clone was picked up many times. The CDR3 protein is CASSQGSNQPQHF. The CDR3 region has the DNA TGTGCCAGCAGCCAAGGAAGCAATCAGCCCCAGCATTTT. This chain connects TRBV7-9 to TRBJ1-5; D is ambiguous. Trimming removed 5 bases from V and 1 base from J, with 6 bases in between. Germline V gene data show CDR1 as SEHNR and CDR2 as FQNEAQ (reference sequence). The CDR3 sequence is 13 residues long.

Regarding this clone: A much larger clone lies a single base off, so this may be a read error. The V call is TRBV2, the J call TRBJ2-1; D is undetermined. This CDR3 has 10 amino acids. Per the germline V gene, CDR1 is SNHLY and CDR2 is FYNNEI. V lost 6 bases, J lost 4 bases, and 1 base lay in between. The CDR3 region is CASRYNEQFF. The CDR3 DNA reads as TGTGCCAGCAGGTACAATGAGCAGTTCTTC.

The sample holds many counts of this clone. The chain links TRBV23-1 to TRBJ2-1; 12 bases match TRBD2. TRBV23-1 is assigned to the ORF class and has an uncertain function. Unmatched junction bases numbered 9, after V lost 0 bases and J lost 12 bases. This CDR3 is 16 amino acids long. CDR3 DNA sequence: TGCGCCAGCAGTCAATCCCCCGGGACTAGCGGGTTAGGGCAGTTCTTC. It encodes CASSQSPGTSGLGQFF.

This rearrangement joins TRBV19 to TRBJ1-3; no firm D call. Germline lookup yields CDR1 LNHDA and CDR2 SQIVND (reference sequence). This CDR3 has 15 residues. The ends were cut back, 6 bases at V and 0 bases at J, with 12 bases in the middle. The CDR3 loop is CASSQDVLSGNTIYF. The CDR3 DNA reads TGTGCCAGTAGCCAGGACGTCCTCTCTGGAAACACCATATATTTT. Variable domain in full (rest from reference TRBV19 and TRBJ1-3): DGGITQSPKYLFRKEGQNVTLSCEQNLNHDAMYWYRQDPGQGLRLIYYSQIVNDFQKGDIAEGYSVSREKKESFPLTVTSAQKNPTAFYLCASSQDVLSGNTIYFGEGSWLTVV.

At least ten counts were recorded for this clone. Other nucleotide sequences from this sample produce the same CDR3. V and J are TRBV14 and TRBJ2-3; no clear D gene. Trimming pared 3 bases from V and 4 bases from J, leaving 2 bases between. CDR1 is SGHDN, CDR2 FVKESK, per germline. This CDR3 contains 11 residues. In DNA form, the CDR3 reads TGTGCCAGCAGCCACTCAGATACGCAGTATTTT. As protein: CASSHSDTQYF. The full variable domain, in which reference TRBV14 and TRBJ2-3 provide the parts outside the CDR3, is EAGVTQFPSHSVIEKGQTVTLRCDPISGHDNLYWYRRVMGKEIKFLLHFVKESKQDESGMPNNRFLAERTGGTYSTLKVQPAELEDSGVYFCASSHSDTQYFGPGTRLTVL.

This clone was counted a few times. The V call is TRBV28, the J call TRBJ2-7; TRBD1 agrees at 9 bases. This CDR3 is built from 15 residues. The germline V gene encodes CDR1 MDHEN and CDR2 SYDVKM. J was trimmed by 4 bases and V by 4 bases; bases with no gene match: 8. The CDR3 protein is CASSSSGTGSYEQYF. CDR3 bases: TGTGCCAGCAGTTCATCCGGGACAGGGTCTTACGAGCAGTACTTC.

This clone has just a few counts. The chain carries TRBV7-9 and TRBJ1-4; D call uncertain. The germline CDR1 and CDR2 sequences are SEHNR and FQNEAQ (reference sequence). Trimming stripped 4 bases from V and 0 bases from J, with 12 bases between. The CDR3 is 16 residues long. Written as DNA, the CDR3 is TGTGCCAGCAGCTATATGGGGTCCACAACTAATGAAAAACTGTTTTTT. Amino acid sequence: CASSYMGSTTNEKLFF. Looking up the rest from reference TRBV7-9 and TRBJ1-4 gives the full variable domain: DTGVSQNPRHKITKRGQNVTFRCDPISEHNRLYWYRQTLGQGPEFLTYFQNEAQLEKSRLLSDRFSAERPKGSFSTLEIQRTEQGDSAMYLCASSYMGSTTNEKLFFGSGTQLSVL.

The chain uses TRBV6-6 and TRBJ1-5; D perhaps matches TRBD1 (5 bases). The CDR3 runs to 14 residues. In germline, CDR1 is MNHNY, CDR2 SVGAGI (reference sequence). Between the trimmed V and J ends, which lost 6 bases and 0 bases, there was a span of 9 bases. CDR3 sequence: CASRGTVSNQPQHF. CDR3 nucleotides: TGTGCCAGCAGGGGGACCGTTAGCAATCAGCCCCAGCATTTT.

This chain joins TRBV7-9 and TRBJ1-3, with no clear D. CDR3 length: 15 residues. Between the trimmed V and J ends, which lost 0 bases and 0 bases, there was a span of 6 bases. The germline CDR1 and CDR2 sequences are SEHNR and FQNEAQ (reference sequence). The CDR3 region is CASSLAAVSGNTIYF. The CDR3 DNA is TGTGCCAGCAGCTTAGCGGCCGTCTCTGGAAACACCATATATTTT.

This clone was detected a few times. V and J are TRBV4-2 and TRBJ2-1; D tentatively reads TRBD1 or TRBD2 (5 bases each). V gave up 0 bases and J gave up 14 bases, with 20 bases separating them. Germline-derived CDR1 and CDR2 are LGHNA and YNFKEQ. The CDR3 length is 15 residues. In nucleotides, the CDR3 is TGTGCCAGCAGCCAAGACCGGGACCCCAACCAACCTGAGTTCTTC. Encoded protein: CASSQDRDPNQPEFF.

This chain links TRBV10-3 with TRBJ2-2; D might be TRBD2 (6 bases). The germline V and J ends were trimmed by 7 bases and 1 base, with 10 bases remaining between them. Per germline, CDR1 ENHRY and CDR2 SYGVKD. This CDR3 spans 14 amino acids. This CDR3 is CAITLRENTGELFF. DNA of the CDR3: TGTGCCATCACTCTGCGGGAGAACACCGGGGAGCTGTTTTTT.

This clone was observed a handful of times. The chain combines TRBV18 with TRBJ2-6; no definite D call. The CDR3 runs to 15 residues. Germline lookup yields CDR1 KGHSH and CDR2 LQKENI. Trimming removed 6 bases at V and 0 bases at J, with 9 bases between. CDR3 in DNA: TGTGCCAGCTCCCTTACCAGCTCTGGGGCCAACGTCCTGACTTTC. It codes for CASSLTSSGANVLTF. Full variable domain (outside the CDR3, taken from reference TRBV18 and TRBJ2-6): NAGVMQNPRHLVRRRGQEARLRCSPMKGHSHVYWYRQLPEEGLKFMVYLQKENIIDESGMPKERFSAEFPKEGPSILRIQQVVRGDSAAYFCASSLTSSGANVLTFGAGSRLTVL.

This clone has a handful of counts. The chain recombines TRBV6-5 with TRBJ1-2; the match to TRBD1 covers 7 bases. The CDR3 has 13 amino acids. Germline V gene lookup returns CDR1 MNHEY and CDR2 SVGAGI. V dropped 6 bases and J dropped 7; count of bases not matched to a gene: 8. CDR3 nucleotides: TGTGCCAGCAGAACACGAACAGGGGCTGGCTACACCTTC. It yields the protein CASRTRTGAGYTF.

This clone was observed a few times. The chain is built from TRBV13 and TRBJ2-2; D is unresolved. This CDR3 is 12 amino acids long. Germline V gene sequence: CDR1 PRHDT, CDR2 FYEKMQ (reference sequence). The V gene lost 5 bases and the J gene lost 6 bases, with 7 bases spanning the gap. CDR3 sequence: CASSLRAGELFF. CDR3 sequence (DNA): TGTGCCAGCAGCCTCCGCGCCGGGGAGCTGTTTTTT.

The chain joins TRBV7-2 to TRBJ2-7; a weak D match, TRBD2 (6 bases). This CDR3 is 15 amino acids long. Germline CDR1 reads SGHTA; CDR2 reads FQGNSA. Trimming shortened V by 9 bases and J by 3 bases, and 21 bases separated the two germline ends. This CDR3 is CASRLGGNNLYEQYF. The CDR3 DNA is TGTGCCAGTCGGCTTGGAGGGAACAACCTCTACGAGCAGTACTTC.

This clone was found a few times. The chain links TRBV4-2 to TRBJ1-2, with unresolved D. Germline CDR1 is LGHNA and CDR2 is YNFKEQ. Trimming pared 2 bases from V and 4 bases from J, leaving 5 bases between. The CDR3 is 12 residues long. The CDR3 DNA is TGTGCCAGCAGCCAAACCCTCTATGGCTACACCTTC. It encodes CASSQTLYGYTF.